The clone carrying this T cell receptor beta chain was observed a single time. The source of the sample is a study of blood T cell repertoires in COVID-19. About the study: COVID-19 samples collected from the United States, Italy and Spain covered acute and convalescent phases. The analysed material was cDNA or gDNA that came from T cells, B-cell-depleted T cells, or PBMCs.

The authors' processing: Amplification with reference gene primers provided the estimates of nucleated cell counts. Repertoires were generated with immunoSEQ multiplex PCR, while TCRdb's copy carries only in-frame clones and drops some. V and J calls and clone size follow that table, whereas D and trimming were derived from the DNA. This sample has 200,000 to 300,000 clones, with 86% found just once. Seattle's enrolled individuals joined amid active infection and were then monitored longitudinally. Germline V CDR1 and CDR2: SGDLS, YYNGEE. The CDR3 runs to 16 residues. V lost 4 bases and J lost 1; bases outside the gene matches: 7.

The V and J genes are TRBV9 and TRBJ2-3, with 9 bases matching TRBD2. This clonotype was sampled from an elderly woman with COVID-19, enrolled during active disease. Sequences were obtained from peripheral blood. The CDR3 DNA is TGTGCCAGCAGCTTTGGAGGCGGGGGGGGCACAGATACGCAGTATTTT. Translation gives CASSFGGGGGTDTQYF.